The present TCR beta chain was sequenced within a study of regulatory T cells in long-lasting Graves disease. Notes on this clonotype: It may be a read error: a sequence one base away is much more abundant.

The authors built TCR beta libraries using iRepertoire HTBI primers and Arm-PCR of CDR3 regions. TCRdb reprocessed the multiplex PCR reads via MiXCR and lists one record per CDR3 protein. The sample has about 470,000 distinct CDR3 sequences; 20% are singletons. Indicated time point: persistent/refractory GD, antithyroid drugs over 5 years with positive TRAb. From RNA extracted from PBMCs, the TCR library was made. V shed 4 bases, J shed 4 bases, and the junction held 7 bases outside the gene matches. Germline CDR1 SEHNR, CDR2 FQNEAQ (reference sequence). The CDR3 length is 15 residues. Sequencing was performed on peripheral blood mononuclear cells (PBMCs), taken when the disease was refractory, from a patient treated with antithyroid drugs. The TCR originated in a female donor with Graves disease. The chain is built from TRBV7-9 and TRBJ2-7, with 10 bases identical to TRBD2. For the CDR3, the DNA is TGTGCCAGCAGCTCCAACACTAGCGGGGTTTACGAGCAGTACTTC. This codes for CASSSNTSGVYEQYF.